Sequencing of this T cell receptor (beta chain) was carried out in a study of shared clonotypes between healthy human individuals. Study-wide results and limits: Sampling used blood alone; tissue repertoires probably differ. Sharing of clonotypes among donors was expected to vary with sequencing depth.

Donors comprised only Caucasian adults living in Nashville, Tennessee. This clone was seen once. Its target is not known. Samples underwent the assay at deep level. The assay was immunoSEQ multiplex PCR, and TCRdb's table has in-frame clones only and misses some. In the table there are 2 million to 3 million clones, roughly 93% of which are singletons. Trimming removed 7 bases from V and 3 bases from J, with 6 bases in between. Germline assignment: CDR1 MGHDK and CDR2 SYGVNS. This CDR3 comprises 12 residues. This TCR was recovered from a man younger than 35 in good health. Some clones in this sample may be carry-over from other donors' samples. The rearrangement joins TRBV25-1 to TRBJ2-2; possibly TRBD1 for D (6 bases). Material for sequencing was naive CD4+ T cells from PBMCs. The subset: CD45RA+ positively selected. In nucleotides, the CDR3 is TGTGCCAGCAAGGGGGACACCGGGGAGCTGTTTTTT. It is translated as CASKGDTGELFF. The entire variable domain, with the rest obtained from reference TRBV25-1 and TRBJ2-2, is as follows: EADIYQTPRYLVIGTGKKITLECSQTMGHDKMYWYQQDPGMELHLIHYSYGVNSTEKGDLSSESTVSRIRTEHFPLTLESARPSHTSQYLCASKGDTGELFFGEGSRLTVL.